This T cell receptor (beta chain) was found in a study of Graves' ophthalmopathy and Graves' hyperthyroidism. RNA transcripts yielded amplified TCR beta CDR3 regions. First-round RT-PCR used HTBI primers; second-round multiplex PCR followed. TCRdb reanalysed the multiplex PCR reads using MiXCR and keeps one entry per CDR3 protein. The data contain about 160,000 distinct CDR3 sequences, around 40% of them singletons. V lost 4 bases to trimming and J lost 2 bases, with 19 bases between them. Germline CDR1 and CDR2: SGDLS and YYNGEE. CDR3 length equals 16 residues. Material for sequencing was peripheral blood. This receptor was obtained from a man under 40 with Graves' ophthalmopathy. The chain joins TRBV9 to TRBJ2-7; D is uncertain. The CDR3 here is CASSSQVDPLPYEQYF. Here the CDR3 DNA reads TGTGCCAGCAGCTCCCAGGTCGACCCTCTACCCTACGAGCAGTACTTC. Using reference TRBV9 and TRBJ2-7 for the parts outside the CDR3, the full variable domain is DSGVTQTPKHLITATGQRVTLRCSPRSGDLSVYWYQQSLDQGLQFLIQYYNGEERAKGNILERFSAQQFPDLHSELNLSSLELGDSALYFCASSSQVDPLPYEQYFGPGTRLTVT.